The present T cell receptor beta chain was sequenced within a study of T cells in Graves' hyperthyroidism and ophthalmopathy. Broader study findings: Blood samples included most of the expanded thyroid clonotypes exceeding 0.001. Through a model of 13 V-J features, ophthalmopathy was separated from stable hyperthyroidism.

This clonotype was picked up many times. Its matching antigen is unknown. Possible read error: a much larger clone is one base away. What was amplified from RNA transcripts were TCR beta CDR3 regions. The study used the HTBI primer set for a first-round RT-PCR of the TCR CDR3. Each CDR3 protein is one row after TCRdb ran MiXCR on the multiplex PCR reads. The repertoire holds tens of thousands of distinct CDR3 sequences, with 45% as singletons. This CDR3 is 14 amino acids long. The germline V gene has CDR1 SGHDT and CDR2 YYEEEE. V dropped 4 bases and J dropped 4 bases, with 14 bases sitting between them.

Sequencing used blood. The TCR comes from a woman aged 25 to 39 with Graves' hyperthyroidism. The rearrangement uses TRBV5-6 and TRBJ2-5; no reliable D call. The CDR3 nucleotides are TGTGCCAGCAGCGGAGACGGAGAGCGAGAGACCCAGTACTTC. Translated, it gives CASSGDGERETQYF.